These 13 T cell receptor beta chains share one sample of origin, sequenced in a study of OX40 agonist ivuxolimab in advanced cancers. Method: immunoSEQ multiplex PCR; TCRdb's copy keeps in-frame clones and lacks some. This sample has approximately 61,000 clones; approximately 91% occur once, and the top ten carry roughly 18%. Source: CD4+ or CD8+ T cells sorted from blood, taken in a trial of the OX40 agonist ivuxolimab. These receptors originate from an adult with an advanced solid tumor such as melanoma, head and neck, liver or kidney cancer.

The rearrangement joins TRBV27 to TRBJ2-3; 9 nucleotides line up with TRBD1. With V trimmed by 4 bases and J by 6 bases, 8 bases remained unmatched. The germline V gene has CDR1 MNHEY and CDR2 SMNVEV (reference sequence). The CDR3 spans 15 residues. CDR3 sequence (DNA): TGTGCCAGCAGTTCCCGGGACAGGGTATCTGATACGCAGTATTTT. It is translated as CASSSRDRVSDTQYF.

This clone showed up just once. The chain links TRBV5-6 to TRBJ2-2, with a weak D call TRBD2 (6 bases). Looked up from germline, CDR1 is SGHDT and CDR2 is YYEEEE. V gave up 9 bases and J gave up 5 bases, with 26 bases separating them. This CDR3 is 17 amino acids long. The CDR3 DNA reads as TGTGCCACTACTCCCGGGACTGGGGGAGCTCTTACCGGGGAGCTGTTTTTT. It yields the protein CATTPGTGGALTGELFF.

This chain joins TRBV2 and TRBJ2-7; TRBD1 matches at 8 bases. Germline values: CDR1 SNHLY, CDR2 FYNNEI. V dropped 6 bases and J dropped 4; count of bases not matched to a gene: 11. The CDR3 loop spans 15 amino acids. DNA for the CDR3: TGTGCCAGCAGAGAGCCGGACAGGGCGCTGTACGAGCAGTACTTC. Translation: CASREPDRALYEQYF.

The rearrangement joins TRBV7-2 to TRBJ2-1; 12 bases match TRBD2. The junction had 6 bases not matched to a gene; V was cut back by 5 bases and J by 4 bases. CDR3 length: 16 amino acids. Per germline, CDR1 SGHTA and CDR2 FQGNSA. The CDR3 nucleotides are TGTGCCAGCAGCCCCAGCGGGACTAGCGGGTACAATGAGCAGTTCTTC. This sequence encodes CASSPSGTSGYNEQFF.

CDR3: CASSFELGSNYEQYF. The CDR3 bases are TGTGCCAGCAGCTTCGAACTAGGCTCTAACTACGAGCAGTACTTC. The chain employs TRBV7-3 and TRBJ2-7, with D tentatively TRBD2 (5 bases). V lost 3 bases to trimming and J lost 3 bases, with 15 bases between them. The CDR3 is made up of 15 amino acids. CDR1 and CDR2 (germline): SGHTA, FQGTGA.

The chain has TRBV5-6 and TRBJ2-3; 8 nucleotides match TRBD1. The CDR3 consists of 15 residues. From germline, CDR1 is SGHDT and CDR2 YYEEEE. With 4 bases clipped from V and 7 bases from J, the junction kept 11 bases outside the gene matches. The DNA for the CDR3 is TGTGCCAGCAGCGGGAGTGGACAGGGTAATTATACGCAGTATTTT. Translation gives CASSGSGQGNYTQYF. The full variable domain, in which reference TRBV5-6 and TRBJ2-3 provide the parts outside the CDR3, is DAGVTQSPTHLIKTRGQQVTLRCSPKSGHDTVSWYQQALGQGPQFIFQYYEEEERQRGNFPDRFSGHQFPNYSSELNVNALLLGDSALYLCASSGSGQGNYTQYFGPGTRLTVL.

The CDR3 DNA follows: TGCAGCGTGGAGACAGGTTCCTACGAGCAGTACTTC. Translating gives CSVETGSYEQYF. The V call is TRBV29-1, the J call TRBJ2-7; tentative D call: TRBD1 (6 bases). This CDR3 region has 12 residues. Germline assignment: CDR1 SQVTM and CDR2 ANQGSEA. V lost 6 bases, J lost 1 base, and 10 bases lay in between.

Only one count was recorded for this clone. This chain links TRBV7-9 with TRBJ1-1; D is possibly TRBD1 (6 bases). Germline loops: CDR1 SEHNR, CDR2 FQNEAQ (reference sequence). V lost 4 bases and J lost 4, with 19 bases in between. The CDR3 covers 16 residues. The DNA for the CDR3 is TGTGCCAGCAGCTCTATAACCATGGGGGGCGGCACTGAAGCTTTCTTT. It encodes CASSSITMGGGTEAFF.

V is TRBV14 and J is TRBJ2-3, with TRBD2 matching over 9 bases. The CDR3 has 18 amino acids. V was pared by 0 bases and J by 6 bases, with 13 bases of the junction left unmatched. CDR1 and CDR2 (germline): SGHDN, FVKESK. The CDR3 coding sequence is TGTGCCAGCAGCCAAGATATGAGTAGCGGGAGTTCAAACGATACGCAGTATTTT. Its translation: CASSQDMSSGSSNDTQYF.

The rearrangement uses TRBV28 and TRBJ2-7; D is unresolved. The germline V and J ends were trimmed by 1 base and 4 bases, with 11 bases remaining between them. Germline V lookup: CDR1 MDHEN, CDR2 SYDVKM. The CDR3 totals 14 residues. The CDR3 loop reads CASSLSLRAYEQYF. The CDR3 coding sequence is TGTGCCAGCAGTTTATCCTTAAGGGCGTACGAGCAGTACTTC.

V is TRBV4-1 and J is TRBJ2-6; D is undetermined. V dropped 0 bases and J dropped 0 bases, with 15 bases sitting between them. The germline V gene encodes CDR1 MGHRA and CDR2 YSYEKL. The CDR3 covers 19 residues. The CDR3 region has the DNA TGCGCCAGCAGCCAAGATTTTGTCAGGAGCAGCTCTGGGGCCAACGTCCTGACTTTC. The encoded protein is CASSQDFVRSSSGANVLTF.

This clone has only one observation. The rearrangement uses TRBV9 and TRBJ2-3, with D possibly being TRBD2 (5 bases). Trimming shortened V by 0 bases and J by 2 bases, and 10 bases separated the two germline ends. CDR3 size: 15 residues. Looked up from germline, CDR1 is SGDLS and CDR2 is YYNGEE. The CDR3 loop reads CASSVDNGLTDTQYF. DNA of the CDR3: TGTGCCAGCAGCGTAGACAATGGACTCACAGATACGCAGTATTTT.

J is TRBJ2-7 and V is TRBV7-9; TRBD1 aligns across 8 bases. The CDR3 runs to 14 residues. Trimming took 5 bases from V and 3 from J; bases not matched to a gene: 6. Per the germline V gene, CDR1 is SEHNR and CDR2 is FQNEAQ (reference sequence). CDR3 residues: CASSPGQGNYEQYF. CDR3 DNA sequence: TGTGCCAGCAGCCCCGGACAGGGTAACTACGAGCAGTACTTC.